This T cell receptor beta chain was captured in a study of yellow fever vaccine responses in identical twins. General study results and limits: As reported, the vaccine T cell response of twins seemed partly convergent and partly personalized.

TCRdb re-derived calls from the RT-PCR reads in MiXCR, one entry per CDR3 protein. The sample has around 1,200 distinct CDR3 sequences, roughly nine tenths seen once. As regards this clonotype: Its antigen remains unidentified.

This sample comprised T cells from blood (PBMCs), unsorted or a sorted subset (not recorded which), obtained before or after yellow fever vaccination (not recorded which). This sequence was found in a female donor who received the yellow fever vaccine.

This chain's CDR3 is CASRPQGQETQYF. The CDR3 DNA reads as TGTGCCAGCAGGCCACAGGGACAAGAGACCCAGTACTTC. The chain employs TRBV11-1 and TRBJ2-5; TRBD1 is a possible D gene (6 bases). The CDR3 contains 13 residues. V was trimmed by 6 bases and J by 2 bases, leaving 10 bases between them. Germline loops: CDR1 SGHAT, CDR2 FQDESV (reference sequence).